This entry lists 8 T cell receptor beta chains sequenced from one sample in a study of blood T cells in healthy people across ages. The authors ran a second PCR of about 6 to 11 cycles using a sample-barcoded 5' primer and a J-beta primer mix. One entry per CDR3 protein, called by TCRdb with MiXCR from the 5' RACE reads. The repertoire holds over 500,000 distinct CDR3 sequences, with about 50% as singletons. What was sequenced was blood. The receptors come from an elderly woman in good health.

This clonotype was found many times. The V and J genes are TRBV2 and TRBJ2-7; D uncertain. CDR3 length: 14 residues. V lost 4 bases to trimming and J lost 3 bases, with 13 bases between them. From germline, CDR1 is SNHLY and CDR2 FYNNEI. Here the CDR3 DNA reads TGTGCCAGCAGTGCCTCGGATCGCATCTACGAGCAGTACTTC. This translates into CASSASDRIYEQYF. Full variable domain (remainder filled in from reference TRBV2 and TRBJ2-7): EPEVTQTPSHQVTQMGQEVILRCVPISNHLYFYWYRQILGQKVEFLVSFYNNEISEKSEIFDDQFSVERPDGSNFTLKIRSTKLEDSAMYFCASSASDRIYEQYFGPGTRLTVT.

Worth noting for this clonotype: With a much larger clone just one base away, this may be a read error. The V call is TRBV12-3 or TRBV12-4, the J call TRBJ2-7, with D possibly being TRBD1 (5 bases). The closer fit of TRBJ2-5 to the DNA end suggests the J call may be wrong. The CDR3 runs to 14 residues. The CDR3 DNA reads TGTGCCGGCAGTCCCATAGGGGTGGAGGAGACCCAGTACTTC. It is translated as CAGSPIGVEETQYF.

This clonotype was recorded a few times. A read error may explain this, as a much larger clone is one base away. The J gene is TRBJ2-7, the V gene TRBV12-3 or TRBV12-4; D gene uncertain. The CDR3 runs 12 residues. V shed 6 bases and J shed 9 bases, with 15 bases lying between them. The DNA for the CDR3 is TGTGCCAGCAGCGTTTCAGTGGGCGGGCAGTACTTC. It codes for CASSVSVGGQYF.

This clonotype was detected a few times. The chain recombines TRBV20-1 with TRBJ2-5; D is ambiguous. V lost 6 bases and J lost 11, with 22 bases in between. The CDR3 spans 13 residues. In germline, CDR1 is DFQATT, CDR2 SNEGSKA (reference sequence). CDR3 protein: CSAGVVFVNEQYF. CDR3 nucleotides: TGCAGTGCGGGTGTGGTTTTCGTCAATGAGCAGTACTTC.

The genes are TRBV7-8 and TRBJ1-5; possible D gene TRBD1, 5 bases. Trimming took off 2 bases at V and 7 bases at J, with 12 bases between the two ends. The CDR3 is 14 amino acids. CDR1 and CDR2 from the germline V gene are SGHVS and FQNEAQ. In DNA, the CDR3 is TGTGCCAGCAGCTTAAAATCAGGGCCCCAGCCCCAGCATTTT. Protein sequence: CASSLKSGPQPQHF. Looking up the rest from reference TRBV7-8 and TRBJ1-5 gives the full variable domain: GAGVSQSPRYKVAKRGQDVALRCDPISGHVSLFWYQQALGQGPEFLTYFQNEAQLDKSGLPSDRFFAERPEGSVSTLKIQRTQQEDSAVYLCASSLKSGPQPQHFGDGTRLSIL.

The V and J genes are TRBV5-4 and TRBJ1-6, with a weak D call TRBD1 (5 bases). The CDR3 is 14 amino acids. Germline V gene data show CDR1 as SGHNT and CDR2 as YYREEE (reference sequence). Trimming removed 4 bases at V and 2 bases at J, with 7 bases between. The CDR3 DNA reads as TGTGCCAGCAGCCCAGGGACCTATAATTCACCCCTCCACTTT. Amino acid sequence: CASSPGTYNSPLHF.

In its sample, this clonotype was seen many times. The rearrangement joins TRBV7-2 to TRBJ2-1; no clear D gene. The CDR3 extends over 13 amino acids. V lost 1 base and J 4 bases, leaving 5 bases between the germline ends. Germline V gene lookup returns CDR1 SGHTA and CDR2 FQGNSA. Here the CDR3 DNA reads TGTGCCAGCAGCTTAGTTGGGTACAATGAGCAGTTCTTC. This encodes CASSLVGYNEQFF.

Comments on this clonotype: Possible read error: a much larger clone is one base away. CDR3 DNA: TGCAGTGCTCGGGGGTCTGAGGAGACCCAGTACTTC. Translation: CSARGSEETQYF. The genes are TRBV20-1 and TRBJ2-5; possible D gene TRBD2, 6 bases. Trimming took 5 bases from V and 5 from J, leaving 12 bases between them. The CDR3 is 12 residues long. Germline V gene data show CDR1 as DFQATT and CDR2 as SNEGSKA (reference sequence).